This entry features one T cell receptor (beta chain) sequence. The data belong to a study of chemoradiotherapy in HPV16-positive cancers. Germline V gene lookup returns CDR1 LGHNA and CDR2 YSLEER. The trim removed 0 bases at V and 3 bases at J, leaving 6 bases unmatched. This CDR3 comprises 16 residues. The table came from immunoSEQ multiplex PCR; TCRdb's copy has only in-frame clones and leaves some out. The sample shows 20,000 or so clones, roughly 82% of them seen only once. The source of this sequence is a human donor with HPV-associated anogenital cancer. The material sequenced was blood, taken from a patient who underwent chemoradiotherapy. The rearrangement uses TRBV4-3 and TRBJ2-5; 8 positions match TRBD2. The CDR3 is CASSQDVGRGEETQYF. CDR3 in DNA: TGCGCCAGCAGCCAAGATGTGGGGCGGGGGGAAGAGACCCAGTACTTC.